This T cell receptor beta chain came from a study of PD-1 blockade in classical Hodgkin lymphoma. The table came from immunoSEQ multiplex PCR; TCRdb's copy has only in-frame clones and leaves some out. The table shows tens of thousands of clones, with 73% occurring only once. Relapse was seen in all patients after autologous stem cell transplantation, and brentuximab vedotin exposure was variable. Study-level findings and limits: Repertoires differed for reasons still undefined, possibly disease activity or prior therapy. Diversity in CD4+ TCRs, unlike that measured in CD8+ TCRs, had risen significantly by C4D1. Those achieving complete response showed baseline diversity like newly diagnosed patients. According to reports, newly diagnosed patients had lower baseline TCR diversity than healthy donors, and relapsed/refractory patients had lower baseline TCR diversity still.

The CDR3 contains 15 residues. The J segment lost 2 bases and the V segment lost 6 bases, leaving 6 bases of the junction unmatched. Germline CDR1 is SGDLS and CDR2 is YYNGEE. Of note for this clone: Antigen: not known.

The sample consisted of peripheral blood mononuclear cells (PBMCs), taken before the second cycle of nivolumab. This sequence joins TRBV9 and TRBJ2-7, with TRBD2 matching over 12 bases. The origin of this receptor is a human donor with classical Hodgkin lymphoma. CDR3 DNA: TGTGCCAGCACCTCAGGACTAGCGGGACCCTACGAGCAGTACTTC. Its protein is CASTSGLAGPYEQYF.